Below, 20 T cell receptor beta chains from the same sample are listed, as sequenced in a study of cytomegalovirus exposure and HLA in healthy donors. Both 60 Vbeta primers and 13 Jbeta primers went into the PCR. Profiled with immunoSEQ multiplex PCR; TCRdb holds only in-frame clones, not every one. This table holds approximately 180,000 clones. Material for sequencing was PBMCs. These receptors were obtained from a man aged 25-40 years in good health and CMV-seronegative.

This chain joins TRBV7-9 and TRBJ2-7, with D uncertain. The CDR3 is 14 residues long. V was cut by 5 bases and J by 6 bases, with 17 bases left in between. CDR1 and CDR2 from the germline V gene are SEHNR and FQNEAQ (reference sequence). This chain's CDR3 is CASSPDPLVGEQYF. The CDR3 coding sequence is TGTGCCAGCAGCCCCGACCCCCTAGTTGGCGAGCAGTACTTC.

The chain uses TRBV5-4 and TRBJ2-7; possibly TRBD1 for D (5 bases). The CDR3 loop spans 12 amino acids. CDR1 SGHNT and CDR2 YYREEE come from the germline V gene (reference sequence). V lost 0 bases to trimming and J lost 6 bases, with 7 bases between them. The CDR3: CASSLEGFEQYF. CDR3 nucleotide sequence: TGTGCCAGCAGCTTGGAGGGGTTCGAGCAGTACTTC. Supplemented by reference TRBV5-4 and TRBJ2-7, the full variable domain reads ETGVTQSPTHLIKTRGQQVTLRCSSQSGHNTVSWYQQALGQGPQFIFQYYREEENGRGNFPPRFSGLQFPNYSSELNVNALELDDSALYLCASSLEGFEQYFGPGTRLTVT.

This chain links TRBV6-5 with TRBJ1-5; 9 positions agree with TRBD1. V lost 0 bases to trimming and J lost 6 bases; unmatched junction nucleotides: 6. The CDR3 sequence is 16 residues long. CDR1 is MNHEY and CDR2 is SVGAGI in the germline V gene. The CDR3 loop reads CASSYSGTGYGQPQHF. The DNA of the CDR3 is TGTGCCAGCAGTTACTCCGGGACAGGGTATGGTCAGCCCCAGCATTTT.

The V gene is TRBV5-1, the J gene TRBJ2-5, with a possible D match to TRBD2 (6 bases). Germline V lookup: CDR1 SGHRS, CDR2 YFSETQ. The CDR3 loop spans 13 amino acids. V gave up 2 bases and J gave up 5 bases, with 10 bases separating them. In DNA form, the CDR3 reads TGCGCCAGCAGCTTATCTGGGGGGGAGACCCAGTACTTC. As protein: CASSLSGGETQYF.

V is TRBV30 and J is TRBJ1-2; possible D gene TRBD1, 5 bases. Germline V gene data show CDR1 as GTSNPN and CDR2 as SVGIG (reference sequence). Trimming shortened V by 2 bases and J by 6 bases, and 10 bases separated the two germline ends. This CDR3 is 12 amino acids long. The CDR3 region has the DNA TGTGCCTGGAGTCGTCAGGGTGATGGCTACACCTTC. Encoded protein: CAWSRQGDGYTF.

The chain joins TRBV5-1 to TRBJ1-1; a weak D match, TRBD1 (5 bases). V was clipped by 4 bases and J by 4 bases, with 11 bases between them. Germline values: CDR1 SGHRS, CDR2 YFSETQ. This CDR3 has 13 amino acids. The CDR3 DNA is TGCGCCAGCAGCCTCGACAGTTTCACTGAAGCTTTCTTT. Translated: CASSLDSFTEAFF.

The V and J genes are TRBV5-1 and TRBJ1-1; D is possibly TRBD1 (6 bases). V was pared by 0 bases and J by 10 bases, with 10 bases between. CDR1 is SGHRS, CDR2 YFSETQ, per germline. CDR3 length: 12 residues. The CDR3 DNA reads TGCGCCAGCAGCTTGGGACAGGATGGAGCTTTCTTT. Its protein product is CASSLGQDGAFF.

V is TRBV6-1 and J is TRBJ2-5; 11 bases agree with TRBD2. The CDR3 is 14 residues long. CDR1 and CDR2 from the germline V gene are MNHNS and SASEGT. The trim removed 10 bases at V and 2 bases at J, leaving 6 bases unmatched. CDR3 bases: TGTGCCACCAGGACTAGCGGGTTACAAGAGACCCAGTACTTC. As protein: CATRTSGLQETQYF.

The chain links TRBV2 to TRBJ2-6; D remains ambiguous. Germline values: CDR1 SNHLY, CDR2 FYNNEI. The length of the CDR3 is 14 residues. V shed 4 bases and J shed 0 bases, with 4 bases lying between them. The DNA for the CDR3 is TGTGCCAGCAGTGGTTACTCTGGGGCCAACGTCCTGACTTTC. This sequence encodes CASSGYSGANVLTF.

The chain recombines TRBV7-2 with TRBJ2-2, with D perhaps TRBD2 (5 bases). The CDR3 extends over 15 amino acids. CDR1 is SGHTA, CDR2 FQGNSA, per germline. Trimming removed 1 base from V and 7 bases from J, with 13 bases in between. The CDR3 DNA sequence: TGTGCCAGCAGCTTAGGGGGAGTAGATATCGGGGAGCTGTTTTTT. It yields the protein CASSLGGVDIGELFF.

The gene calls are TRBV2 and TRBJ2-5; 7 bases line up with TRBD1. Judging by the DNA end, TRBJ2-7 fits better; the J call may be wrong. CDR3 length equals 15 residues. Germline V gene lookup returns CDR1 SNHLY and CDR2 FYNNEI. The DNA of the CDR3 is TGTGCCAGCAGTGAAATGACAGGGAGAACCTACGAGCAGTACTTC. Amino acids: CASSEMTGRTYEQYF.

DNA for the CDR3: TGTGCCAGCAGTGCAGGGACAGCGTTCGAAGAGACCCAGTACTTC. It translates to CASSAGTAFEETQYF. This chain links TRBV2 with TRBJ2-5; 7 bases map to TRBD1. The CDR3 is 15 amino acids. Losses at the gene ends were 4 bases for V and 3 bases for J; bases not matched to a gene: 8. Germline V gives CDR1 SNHLY, CDR2 FYNNEI.

This chain uses TRBV6-5 with TRBJ1-5, with D maybe TRBD1 (5 bases). The CDR3 loop spans 15 amino acids. Germline loops: CDR1 MNHEY, CDR2 SVGAGI. Between the trimmed V and J ends, which lost 5 bases and 3 bases, there was a span of 14 bases. CDR3: CASSADRSYNQPQHF. The CDR3 DNA sequence: TGTGCCAGCAGTGCCGACAGATCTTACAATCAGCCCCAGCATTTT.

This chain uses TRBV5-1 with TRBJ2-2; 10 bases map to TRBD2. The junction had 7 bases not matched to a gene; V was cut back by 4 bases and J by 4 bases. Germline values: CDR1 SGHRS, CDR2 YFSETQ. The CDR3 runs to 16 residues. The CDR3 sequence: CASSPLAGVGTGELFF. The CDR3, as DNA: TGCGCCAGCAGCCCGCTAGCGGGGGTAGGCACCGGGGAGCTGTTTTTT.

The rearrangement links TRBV4-3 to TRBJ1-4; the match to TRBD1 covers 7 bases. Trimming removed 6 bases from V and 0 bases from J; junction bases left unmatched: 10. Germline V gene lookup returns CDR1 LGHNA and CDR2 YSLEER. CDR3 size: 17 residues. In DNA, the CDR3 is TGCGCCAGCAGACCCACCCGGGACAGAGCAACTAATGAAAAACTGTTTTTT. Translating it yields CASRPTRDRATNEKLFF.

This chain joins TRBV19 and TRBJ2-1; maybe TRBD2 (5 bases). The CDR3 spans 17 residues. Trimming stripped 6 bases from V and 7 bases from J, with 25 bases between. Per the germline V gene, CDR1 is LNHDA and CDR2 is SQIVND (reference sequence). The CDR3 region is CASSPITRDPLFNEQFF. In nucleotides, the CDR3 is TGTGCCAGTAGCCCCATCACCCGGGATCCTCTTTTTAATGAGCAGTTCTTC.

The J gene is TRBJ1-4, the V gene TRBV11-2; D not certain. CDR3 length equals 13 residues. V was shortened by 1 base and J by 4 bases, with 4 bases between the two germline ends. Germline V gene sequence: CDR1 SGHAT, CDR2 FQNNGV. CDR3 DNA: TGTGCCAGCAGCTTAGGCGGTAATGAAAAACTGTTTTTT. As protein: CASSLGGNEKLFF.

The chain is built from TRBV7-2 and TRBJ1-2, with a weak D call TRBD1 (5 bases). Trimming stripped 5 bases from V and 2 bases from J, with 24 bases between. Germline lookup yields CDR1 SGHTA and CDR2 FQGNSA. This CDR3 comprises 18 residues. CDR3 DNA sequence: TGTGCCAGCAGCCGCACACCCTACACTGGGGAGGGGAACTATGGCTACACCTTC. Translation gives CASSRTPYTGEGNYGYTF. Full variable domain (remainder filled in from reference TRBV7-2 and TRBJ1-2): GAGVSQSPSNKVTEKGKDVELRCDPISGHTALYWYRQSLGQGLEFLIYFQGNSAPDKSGLPSDRFSAERTGGSVSTLTIQRTQQEDSAVYLCASSRTPYTGEGNYGYTFGSGTRLTVV.

V gene TRBV7-9 combines with J gene TRBJ2-7; TRBD1 is a possible D gene (6 bases). There are 14 residues in the CDR3. The germline gives CDR1 SEHNR, CDR2 FQNEAQ (reference sequence). The V end was cut by 3 bases, the J end by 2 bases, with 11 bases between. The CDR3 bases are TGTGCCAGCAGCTTCTCGGGACACCCCTACGAGCAGTACTTC. As protein: CASSFSGHPYEQYF.

The J gene is TRBJ2-3, the V gene TRBV18; possibly TRBD2 for D (5 bases). The V end lost 3 bases, the J end lost 1 base, and 14 bases lay between the germline ends. Germline CDR1 reads KGHSH; CDR2 reads LQKENI. There are 16 residues in the CDR3. The CDR3, as DNA: TGTGCCAGCTCACCTGTGAGGGTCACACGCACAGATACGCAGTATTTT. Its translation: CASSPVRVTRTDTQYF.